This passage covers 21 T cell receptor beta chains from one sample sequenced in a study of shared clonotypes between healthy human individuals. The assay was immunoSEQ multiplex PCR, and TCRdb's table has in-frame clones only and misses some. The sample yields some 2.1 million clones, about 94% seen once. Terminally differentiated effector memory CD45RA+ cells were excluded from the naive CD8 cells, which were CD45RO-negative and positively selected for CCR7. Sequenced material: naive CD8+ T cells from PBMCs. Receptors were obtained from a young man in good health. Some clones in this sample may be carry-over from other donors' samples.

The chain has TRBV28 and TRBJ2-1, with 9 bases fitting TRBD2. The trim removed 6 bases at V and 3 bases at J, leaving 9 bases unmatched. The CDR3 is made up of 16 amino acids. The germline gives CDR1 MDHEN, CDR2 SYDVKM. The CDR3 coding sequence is TGTGCCAGCAGCCCTCAGCGGGAGGTAGGCTACAATGAGCAGTTCTTC. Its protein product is CASSPQREVGYNEQFF. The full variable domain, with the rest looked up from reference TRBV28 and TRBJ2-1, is DVKVTQSSRYLVKRTGEKVFLECVQDMDHENMFWYRQDPGLGLRLIYFSYDVKMKEKGDIPEGYSVSREKKERFSLILESASTNQTSMYLCASSPQREVGYNEQFFGPGTRLTVL.

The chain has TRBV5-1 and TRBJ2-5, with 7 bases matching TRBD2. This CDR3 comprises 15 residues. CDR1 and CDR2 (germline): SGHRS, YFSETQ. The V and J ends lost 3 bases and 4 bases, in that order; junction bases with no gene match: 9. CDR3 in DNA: TGCGCCAGCAGCTCAAGTAGACTAGCTCCAGAGACCCAGTACTTC. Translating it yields CASSSSRLAPETQYF.

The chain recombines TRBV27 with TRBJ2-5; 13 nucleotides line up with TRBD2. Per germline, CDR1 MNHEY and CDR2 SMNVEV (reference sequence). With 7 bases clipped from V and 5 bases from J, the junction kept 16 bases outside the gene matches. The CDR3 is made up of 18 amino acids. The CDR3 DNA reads TGTGCCAGCACCCCAGTTGGACTAGCGGGAGCGGGAGTGGAGACCCAGTACTTC. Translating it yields CASTPVGLAGAGVETQYF.

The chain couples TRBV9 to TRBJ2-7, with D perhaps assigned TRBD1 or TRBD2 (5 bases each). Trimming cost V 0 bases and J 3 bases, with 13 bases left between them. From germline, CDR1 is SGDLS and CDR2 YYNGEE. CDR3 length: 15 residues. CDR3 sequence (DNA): TGTGCCAGCAGCGTAGGCCGGGACGCAGTCTACGAGCAGTACTTC. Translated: CASSVGRDAVYEQYF.

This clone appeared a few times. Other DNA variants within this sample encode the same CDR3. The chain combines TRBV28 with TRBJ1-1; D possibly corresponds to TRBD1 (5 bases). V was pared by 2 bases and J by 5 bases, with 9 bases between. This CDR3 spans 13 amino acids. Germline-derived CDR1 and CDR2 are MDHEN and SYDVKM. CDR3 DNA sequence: TGTGCCAGCAGTTTAGGGAGGGGAACTGAAGCTTTCTTT. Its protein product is CASSLGRGTEAFF. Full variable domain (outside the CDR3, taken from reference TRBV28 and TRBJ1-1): DVKVTQSSRYLVKRTGEKVFLECVQDMDHENMFWYRQDPGLGLRLIYFSYDVKMKEKGDIPEGYSVSREKKERFSLILESASTNQTSMYLCASSLGRGTEAFFGQGTRLTVV.

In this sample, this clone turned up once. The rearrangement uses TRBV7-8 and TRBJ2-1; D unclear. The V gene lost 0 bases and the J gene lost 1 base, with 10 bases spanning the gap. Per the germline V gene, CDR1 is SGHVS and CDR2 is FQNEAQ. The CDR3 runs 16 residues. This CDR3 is CASSLAVRHSYNEQFF. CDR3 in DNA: TGTGCCAGCAGCTTAGCTGTACGGCATTCCTACAATGAGCAGTTCTTC.

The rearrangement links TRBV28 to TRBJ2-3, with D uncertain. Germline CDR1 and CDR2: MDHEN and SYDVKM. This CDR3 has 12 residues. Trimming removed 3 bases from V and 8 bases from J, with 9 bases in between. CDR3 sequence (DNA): TGTGCCAGCAGTTTGCAATTGGGTACGCAGTATTTT. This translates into CASSLQLGTQYF.

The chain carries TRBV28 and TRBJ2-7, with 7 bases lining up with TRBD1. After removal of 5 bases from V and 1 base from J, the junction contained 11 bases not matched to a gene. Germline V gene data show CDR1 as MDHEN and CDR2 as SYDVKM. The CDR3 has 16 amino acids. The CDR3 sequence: CASSTSRTQGSYEQYF. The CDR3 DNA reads TGTGCCAGCAGTACCTCGCGAACACAGGGGTCCTACGAGCAGTACTTC. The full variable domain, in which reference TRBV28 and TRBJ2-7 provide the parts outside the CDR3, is DVKVTQSSRYLVKRTGEKVFLECVQDMDHENMFWYRQDPGLGLRLIYFSYDVKMKEKGDIPEGYSVSREKKERFSLILESASTNQTSMYLCASSTSRTQGSYEQYFGPGTRLTVT.

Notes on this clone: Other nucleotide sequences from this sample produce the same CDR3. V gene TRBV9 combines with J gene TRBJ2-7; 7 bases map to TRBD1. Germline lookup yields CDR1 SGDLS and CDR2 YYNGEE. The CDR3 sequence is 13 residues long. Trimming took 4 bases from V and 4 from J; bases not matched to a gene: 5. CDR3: CASSPRQGYEQYF. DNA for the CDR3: TGTGCCAGCAGCCCTCGACAGGGATACGAGCAGTACTTC.

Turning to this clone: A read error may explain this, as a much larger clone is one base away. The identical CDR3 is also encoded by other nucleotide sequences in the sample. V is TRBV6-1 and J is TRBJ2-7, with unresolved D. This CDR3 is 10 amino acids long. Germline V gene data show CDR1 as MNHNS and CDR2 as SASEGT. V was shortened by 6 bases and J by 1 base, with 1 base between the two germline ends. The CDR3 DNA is TGTGCCAGCAGATCCTACGAGCAGTACTTC. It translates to CASRSYEQYF.

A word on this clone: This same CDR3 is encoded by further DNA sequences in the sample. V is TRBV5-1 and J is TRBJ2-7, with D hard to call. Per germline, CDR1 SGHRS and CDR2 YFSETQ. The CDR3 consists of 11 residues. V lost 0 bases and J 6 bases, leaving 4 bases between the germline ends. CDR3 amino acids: CASSLVGEQYF. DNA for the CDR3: TGCGCCAGCAGCTTGGTAGGCGAGCAGTACTTC. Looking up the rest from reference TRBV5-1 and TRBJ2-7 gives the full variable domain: KAGVTQTPRYLIKTRGQQVTLSCSPISGHRSVSWYQQTPGQGLQFLFEYFSETQRNKGNFPGRFSGRQFSNSRSEMNVSTLELGDSALYLCASSLVGEQYFGPGTRLTVT.

Here the CDR3 reads CAIAKAGVGPYNEQFF. The DNA of the CDR3 is TGTGCCATTGCGAAAGCGGGAGTTGGGCCCTACAATGAGCAGTTCTTC. This chain links TRBV27 with TRBJ2-1, with TRBD2 matching 8 bases. The CDR3 extends over 16 amino acids. Trimming removed 10 bases from V and 2 bases from J; junction bases left unmatched: 13. Germline V lookup: CDR1 MNHEY, CDR2 SMNVEV (reference sequence).

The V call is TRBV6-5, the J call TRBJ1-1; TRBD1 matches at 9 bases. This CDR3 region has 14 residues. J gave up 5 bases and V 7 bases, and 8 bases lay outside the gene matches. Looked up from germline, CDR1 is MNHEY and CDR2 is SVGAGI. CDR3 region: CASTWGQGGTEAFF. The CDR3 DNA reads TGTGCCAGCACTTGGGGACAGGGAGGAACTGAAGCTTTCTTT.

The CDR3 region is CASRFDSTTYNEQFF. The CDR3 DNA sequence: TGTGCCAGCAGATTCGACAGCACGACCTACAATGAGCAGTTCTTC. The V call is TRBV7-9, the J call TRBJ2-1, with D tentatively TRBD1 (5 bases). This CDR3 has 15 residues. CDR1 and CDR2 from the germline V gene are SEHNR and FQNEAQ (reference sequence). The V and J ends lost 6 bases and 2 bases respectively, with 14 bases between them.

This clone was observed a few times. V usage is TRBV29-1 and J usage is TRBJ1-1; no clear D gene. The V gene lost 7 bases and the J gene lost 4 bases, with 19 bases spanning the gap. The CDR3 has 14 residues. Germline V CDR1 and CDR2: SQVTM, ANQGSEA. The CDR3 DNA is TGCAGCGCTCCTGCCGGGAAGTTCGGCACTGAAGCTTTCTTT. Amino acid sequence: CSAPAGKFGTEAFF.

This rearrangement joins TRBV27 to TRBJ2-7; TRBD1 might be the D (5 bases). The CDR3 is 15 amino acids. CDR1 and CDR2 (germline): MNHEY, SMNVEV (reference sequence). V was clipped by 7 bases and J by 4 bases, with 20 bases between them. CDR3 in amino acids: CASKSTPLPGYEQYF. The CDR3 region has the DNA TGTGCCAGCAAATCGACCCCACTTCCAGGGTACGAGCAGTACTTC.

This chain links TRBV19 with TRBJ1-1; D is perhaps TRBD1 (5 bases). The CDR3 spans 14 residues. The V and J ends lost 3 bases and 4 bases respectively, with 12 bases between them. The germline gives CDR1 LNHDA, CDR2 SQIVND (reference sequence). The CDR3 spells CASSIRGVGTEAFF. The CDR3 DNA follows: TGTGCCAGTAGTATTCGAGGGGTGGGCACTGAAGCTTTCTTT.

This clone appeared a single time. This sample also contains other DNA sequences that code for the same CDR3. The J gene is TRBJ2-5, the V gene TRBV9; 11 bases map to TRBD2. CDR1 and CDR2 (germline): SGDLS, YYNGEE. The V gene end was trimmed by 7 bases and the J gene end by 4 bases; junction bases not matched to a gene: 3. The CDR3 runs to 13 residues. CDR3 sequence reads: CASGSGRGETQYF. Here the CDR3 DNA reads TGTGCCAGCGGTAGCGGGAGGGGAGAGACCCAGTACTTC.

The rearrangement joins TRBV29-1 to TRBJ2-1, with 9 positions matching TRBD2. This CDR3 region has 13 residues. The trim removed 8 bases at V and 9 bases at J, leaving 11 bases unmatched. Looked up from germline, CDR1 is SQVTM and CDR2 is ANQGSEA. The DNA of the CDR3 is TGCAGCTCCAGTAGCGGGAGTCGCGGTGAGCAGTTCTTC. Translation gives CSSSSGSRGEQFF.

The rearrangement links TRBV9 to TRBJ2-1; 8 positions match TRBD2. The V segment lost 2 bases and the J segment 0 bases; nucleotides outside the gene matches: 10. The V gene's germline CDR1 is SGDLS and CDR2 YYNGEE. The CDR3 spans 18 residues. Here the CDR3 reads CASSVRSGSGSSYNEQFF. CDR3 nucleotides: TGTGCCAGCAGCGTTAGAAGCGGGAGTGGGAGCTCCTACAATGAGCAGTTCTTC.

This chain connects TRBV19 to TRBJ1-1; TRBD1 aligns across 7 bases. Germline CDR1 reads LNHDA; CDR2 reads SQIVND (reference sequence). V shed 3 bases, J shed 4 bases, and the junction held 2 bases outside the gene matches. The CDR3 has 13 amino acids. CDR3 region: CASSMNRGTEAFF. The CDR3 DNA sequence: TGTGCCAGTAGTATGAACAGGGGCACTGAAGCTTTCTTT. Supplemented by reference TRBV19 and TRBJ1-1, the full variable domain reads DGGITQSPKYLFRKEGQNVTLSCEQNLNHDAMYWYRQDPGQGLRLIYYSQIVNDFQKGDIAEGYSVSREKKESFPLTVTSAQKNPTAFYLCASSMNRGTEAFFGQGTRLTVV.